The sequence of this T cell receptor (beta chain) was determined in a study of shared clonotypes between healthy human individuals. At the level of the study: Each donor contributed plates that comprised three CD4 naive, three CD4 memory, two CD8 naive and one CD8 memory. Whole-study findings and limits: Blood was the sole source, and tissue repertoires probably differ.

It was into CD45RA+ naive and CD45RA-negative memory subsets that the CD4+ cells were split. Comment on this clone: No antigen is known for it.

This CDR3 is built from 14 residues. Germline CDR1 ENHRY, CDR2 SYGVKD. Deletions cut 3 bases from V and 5 bases from J, with 13 bases between. The data were produced by immunoSEQ multiplex PCR, yet TCRdb's version contains in-frame clones alone and is incomplete. The repertoire holds a few million clones, with over 85% as singletons. This TCR was recovered from a man aged 18 to 30 in good health. Some clones in this sample may be carry-over from other donors' samples. The material sequenced was naive CD4+ T cells from PBMCs. Subset indicated: CD45RA+ positively selected. The V and J genes are TRBV10-3 and TRBJ1-1; possible D gene TRBD1, 6 bases. The CDR3 nucleotides are TGTGCCATCAGTGATCCGGGGGGCGCAACTGAAGCTTTCTTT. The encoded protein is CAISDPGGATEAFF.